These T cell receptor beta chains were read from a single sample in a study of T cells in Graves' hyperthyroidism and ophthalmopathy. TCRdb passed the multiplex PCR reads through MiXCR, listing each CDR3 protein once. The sample shows about 840,000 distinct CDR3 sequences, 38% of them seen only once. Sequences were obtained from blood. The receptors were gathered from a man between 18 and 29 years old with Graves' hyperthyroidism. The CDR3 runs from the conserved cysteine through the conserved F or W. The D gene is left open where the match is weak. Clone size is not always given. Where it is, it says once, few, many or a class for expanded clones.

v_gene	j_gene	abundance	d_gene	CDR3nt	CDR3aa
TRBV15	TRBJ2-7	NA	NA	TGTGCCGCCAGCAGCGTGGACTCCTCCTACGAGCAGTACTTC	CAASSVDSSYEQYF
TRBV29-1	TRBJ1-4	NA	TRBD1	TGCAGCGAAGACACAGGGGTTGGGCCCCTTAATGAAAAACTGTTTTTT	CSEDTGVGPLNEKLFF
TRBV7-9	TRBJ1-5	few	NA	TGTGCCAGCAGTCCCGGGGGGCCCTCCAATCAGCCCCAGCATTTT	CASSPGGPSNQPQHF
TRBV7-2	TRBJ2-5	NA	NA	TGTGCCAGCAGCCCTGAGGGTGCCGACCAAGAGACCCAGTACTTC	CASSPEGADQETQYF
TRBV7-3	TRBJ1-2	few	NA	TGTGCCAGCAGCTTATTGTATAGGGAGACCTATGGCTACACCTTC	CASSLLYRETYGYTF
TRBV29-1	TRBJ2-7	many	NA	TGCAGCGTTGTATCCCCGGACCTGACCTCTTCCTACGAGCAGTACTTC	CSVVSPDLTSSYEQYF
TRBV5-6	TRBJ1-1	NA	NA	TGTGCCAGCAGACCCCTAGGCCTGAACACTGAAGCTTTCTTT	CASRPLGLNTEAFF
TRBV15	TRBJ2-7	many	NA	TGTGCCACCAGCGTAGGGGGGTACGAGCAGTACTTC	CATSVGGYEQYF
TRBV7-9	TRBJ2-7	few	TRBD1	TGTGCCAGCAGCCACGGACAGGTTTACGAGCAGTACTTC	CASSHGQVYEQYF
TRBV29-1	TRBJ1-4	many	NA	TGCAGCGTTAGGAGTGCAACTAATGAAAAACTGTTTTTT	CSVRSATNEKLFF
TRBV7-9	TRBJ1-1	NA	NA	TGCGCCAGCAGCCAAGATCCGTATACTGAAGCTTTCTTT	CASSQDPYTEAFF
TRBV7-2	TRBJ1-6	many	NA	TGTGCCAGCAGCTTCGCAGGGATGGGTTCACCCCTCCACTTT	CASSFAGMGSPLHF
TRBV7-9	TRBJ1-3	NA	TRBD1	TGTGCCAGCAGCTTGATGGACAGGGGGGAAAACACCATATATTTT	CASSLMDRGENTIYF
TRBV7-9	TRBJ2-2	few	NA	TGTGCCAGCATTCGTAGGACCGGGGAGCTGTTTTTT	CASIRRTGELFF
TRBV2	TRBJ2-7	NA	TRBD1	TGTGCCAGCAATCGACAGGGGGCGGACGAGCAGTACTTC	CASNRQGADEQYF
TRBV25-1	TRBJ1-6	once	TRBD1	TGTGCCAGCAGTTACGGGACAGGCGTTTCACCCCTCCACTTT	CASSYGTGVSPLHF
TRBV20-1	TRBJ2-2	few	TRBD2	TGCAGTGCTATCGCGGGGGGATACGGGGAGCTGTTTTTT	CSAIAGGYGELFF
TRBV2	TRBJ1-1	many	TRBD1	TGTGCCAGCAGTACCAGGGACAGAAGGAACACTGAAGCTTTCTTT	CASSTRDRRNTEAFF
TRBV7-4	TRBJ1-5	many	NA	TGTGCCAGCAGCTTCCGGGGGGTACATCAGCCCCAGCATTTT	CASSFRGVHQPQHF